Sequencing of this T cell receptor (beta chain) was carried out in a study of human T cells and chemical hapten exposure. Study-level information: After 6 days, upper back 0.01% DPC patch tests were scored. Findings of the study overall: The donor cohort had alopecia, so its immune response may not match that of healthy people.

Regarding time point: pre-sensitization, week 0. As for treatment: therapeutic diphenylcyclopropenone sensitization with weekly scalp DPC. TCRdb itself ran the RACE reads through MiXCR, one entry per CDR3 protein. The table has around 300,000 distinct CDR3 sequences, almost 8% seen once. This clonotype was recorded a few times. Antigen unknown. The TCR originated in a man aged 18-30 years with alopecia areata. Some clones in this sample may be carry-over from other donors' samples. Sequencing used whole blood, obtained in connection with sensitization to the hapten diphenylcyclopropenone (DPC).

Here the CDR3 DNA reads TGCAGTGCTAGAGATGGGACCCCGGGAGCTTTCTTT. Translation gives CSARDGTPGAFF. The genes are TRBV20-1 and TRBJ1-1; D may be TRBD1 (5 bases). The germline CDR1 and CDR2 sequences are DFQATT and SNEGSKA (reference sequence). Trimming removed 0 bases from V and 10 bases from J, with 12 bases in between. The CDR3 has 12 residues.